This T cell receptor beta chain is from a study of identical twins. MiXCR, run by TCRdb on the 5' RACE reads, gives a single entry per CDR3 protein. This table holds fewer than 350,000 distinct CDR3 sequences, about 8% found once. CDR3 length: 17 residues. Trimming cost V 8 bases and J 0 bases; bases outside gene matches: 14. The same sample was also studied in work on yellow fever vaccine responses in identical twins.

The rearrangement uses TRBV12-3 or TRBV12-4 and TRBJ2-3, with TRBD2 identical over 7 bases. The clonotype originates from a woman aged 18-35 years in good health. Sequences were obtained from memory (CD45RO+) T cells sorted from blood. In DNA form, the CDR3 reads TGTGCCAGCTCTAGCGGACTGTTTACCTCTAGCACAGATACGCAGTATTTT. This sequence encodes CASSSGLFTSSTDTQYF.